This T cell receptor (beta chain) was observed in a study of blood T cell repertoires in COVID-19. Study-level information: Material from acute and convalescent COVID-19 was sourced from the United States, Italy and Spain.

Participants, about 18 to 100 years old, spanned under 30 US areas. Recovery among Cohort 3 donors was established by two negative PCRs, clearance, or symptom resolution. V was cut by 5 bases and J by 7 bases, with 13 bases left in between. Looked up from germline, CDR1 is SGHRS and CDR2 is YFSETQ. The CDR3 is 14 amino acids. Original analysis: By means of reference gene primer amplification, nucleated cell counts were estimated. Some clones are missing from TCRdb's copy, which holds only in-frame ones; the method was immunoSEQ multiplex PCR. D and trimming come from the DNA, and the V and J calls and clone size come from that table. The sample has 150,000 to 200,000 clones, about 88% seen once; the top ten hold 6% to 7.5%.

The source of this sequence is a woman aged 50 to 60 who had recovered from COVID-19. The sequencing input was PBMCs or T cells enriched from blood (not recorded which). V gene TRBV5-1 combines with J gene TRBJ1-6; D possibly corresponds to TRBD1 (6 bases). The CDR3 is CASRPQGWNSPLHF. The CDR3 coding sequence is TGCGCCAGCAGACCACAGGGTTGGAATTCACCCCTCCACTTT.